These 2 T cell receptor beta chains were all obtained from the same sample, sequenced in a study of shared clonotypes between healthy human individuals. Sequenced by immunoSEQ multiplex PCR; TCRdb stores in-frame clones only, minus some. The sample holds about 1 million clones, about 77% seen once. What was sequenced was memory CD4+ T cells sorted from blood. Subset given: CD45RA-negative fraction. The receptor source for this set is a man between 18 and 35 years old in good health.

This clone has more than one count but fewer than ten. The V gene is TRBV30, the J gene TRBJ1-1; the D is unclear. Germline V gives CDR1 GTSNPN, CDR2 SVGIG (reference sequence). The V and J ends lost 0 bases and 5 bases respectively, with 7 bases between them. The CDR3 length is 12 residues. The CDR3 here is CAWSVWRTEAFF. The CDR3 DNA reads TGTGCCTGGAGTGTTTGGAGGACTGAAGCTTTCTTT.

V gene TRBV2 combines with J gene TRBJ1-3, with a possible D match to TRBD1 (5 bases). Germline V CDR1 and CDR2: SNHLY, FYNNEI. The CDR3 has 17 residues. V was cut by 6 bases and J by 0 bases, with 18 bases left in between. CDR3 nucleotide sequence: TGTGCCAGCAGACAACTTGGATGGGGGGACTCTGGAAACACCATATATTTT. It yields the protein CASRQLGWGDSGNTIYF.